This TCR beta chain was recorded in a study of blood T cell repertoires in COVID-19 (dated by TCRdb to 2018 to 2020). Regarding the complete study: Samples covering the acute and convalescent phases of COVID-19 were provided by collaborators in the United States, Italy and Spain. The material from the prospective study consisted of cDNA or gDNA derived from T cells, B-cell-depleted T cells, or PBMCs. Subjects who had been exposed to COVID-19, were actively infected with it, or had recovered from it provided the deeply sampled blood TCRbeta repertoires that made up the dataset. The repertoires were released in a freely available public database meant as a resource for research on the immune response to SARS-CoV-2. The samples were drawn from two sources: the first 160 participants of the ongoing ImmuneRACE study, and 1,000 to 1,500 subjects contributed by 6 global collaborators. Sample metadata almost always included a de-identified subject ID, COVID-19 status, age in years and sex. HLA class I and class II types, where available, came from metadata supplied by the sample provider rather than from assay-based typing.

The study at large found these results: Clinical and demographic metadata were provided uncurated, with the amount varying by source and participant.

Taken from cysteine to phenylalanine, the CDR3 has 15 residues. The CDR3 DNA has 45 bases and is translated from base 1. According to the germline V gene, CDR1 reads SGHTS and CDR2 reads YDEGEE. From V the trimming removes 4 bases and from J it removes 0 bases, while the gene matches leave 5 bases of the junction unaccounted for. The immunoSEQ Assay, a bias-controlled multiplex PCR, was used to amplify TCRbeta CDR3 regions from genomic DNA. The published analysis was carried out like this. The number of nucleated cells in each sample was estimated by amplification of reference gene primers within the assay. To quantify the absolute abundance of each unique TCRbeta CDR3 rearrangement, sequence reads were collapsed and filtered. For each sample, productive Simpson clonality was calculated as the square root of Simpson's diversity index across productive rearrangements. TCRdb retrieved this table from immuneACCESS and kept in-frame rearrangements only. Not all clones are present; in checked studies, unresolved V genes account for under half, and no reason is known for the remainder. V, J and clone size are taken as reported in that table, and D and trimming were inferred from the DNA itself. Across this sample there are a few hundred thousand clones, with around 82% seen only once. The top ten clonotypes cover roughly 3% of the sample.

A word on this clone: Its recognized antigen is unknown. No base quality values were provided; no much bigger clone lies one nucleotide off.

Each collaborating institution followed its own protocols to collect whole blood in K2EDTA tubes. For TCRbeta analysis, collaborators shipped samples as frozen whole blood, isolated PBMCs, or DNA extracted from either of those sample types. Recombination connected TRBV5-8 to TRBJ2-3; 7 bases in between match TRBD1. Sequences were obtained from peripheral blood. This receptor was taken from a woman under 30 with acute or convalescent COVID-19. The CDR3 loop reads CASSRDSLSTDTQYF. The bases read TGTGCCAGCAGCCGGGACAGCCTTAGCACAGATACGCAGTATTTT.